This entry is about one TCR beta chain. Its antigen remains unknown. Addition of UMIs with a 6-nucleotide sample barcode was achieved by template switching. Reanalyzing the 5' RACE reads, TCRdb keeps one entry per CDR3 protein, without DNA. The sample includes fewer than 450,000 distinct CDR3 sequences. This sample was taken from a study of monozygotic twins with inflammatory bowel disease. Findings and caveats of the study: Patients with IBD had less TCRbeta diversity (inverse Simpson) than their healthy co-twins. No separation of different T cell subtypes was possible.

This CDR3 comprises 12 residues. The chain carries TRBV12-3 or TRBV12-4 and TRBJ2-7. The clonotype originates from a human donor with ulcerative colitis or Crohn's disease, or a healthy co-twin of an affected twin (not recorded which). Input material: blood. This CDR3 reads CASGFLGYEQYF.